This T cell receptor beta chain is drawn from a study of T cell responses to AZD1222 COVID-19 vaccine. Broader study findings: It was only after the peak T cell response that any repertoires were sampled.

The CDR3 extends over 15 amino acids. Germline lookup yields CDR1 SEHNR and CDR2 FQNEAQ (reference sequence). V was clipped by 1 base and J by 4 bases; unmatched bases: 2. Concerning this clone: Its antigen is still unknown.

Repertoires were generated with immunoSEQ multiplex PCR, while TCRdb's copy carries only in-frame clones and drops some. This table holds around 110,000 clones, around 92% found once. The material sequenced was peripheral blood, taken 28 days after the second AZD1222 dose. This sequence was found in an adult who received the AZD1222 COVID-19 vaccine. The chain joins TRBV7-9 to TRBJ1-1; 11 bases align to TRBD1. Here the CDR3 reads CASSLDGTGGTEAFF. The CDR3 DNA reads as TGTGCCAGCAGCTTAGACGGGACAGGGGGCACTGAAGCTTTCTTT. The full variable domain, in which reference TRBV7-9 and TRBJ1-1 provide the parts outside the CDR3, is DTGVSQNPRHKITKRGQNVTFRCDPISEHNRLYWYRQTLGQGPEFLTYFQNEAQLEKSRLLSDRFSAERPKGSFSTLEIQRTEQGDSAMYLCASSLDGTGGTEAFFGQGTRLTVV.